Shown below are 11 T cell receptor beta chains from a single sample sequenced in a study of blood T cells in healthy people across ages (dated by TCRdb to between 2014 and 2017). The method behind the library was 5' RACE. Sequenced on an Illumina HiSeq 2500. A second PCR of 7 to 11 cycles was performed with a sample-barcoded 5' primer and a J-beta primer mix. Using fastp trimming at Q25 and MiXCR clonotype assembly, TCRdb reanalyzed the public sequencing data and kept in-frame beta chains. Each record represents a unique CDR3 protein, reported with the most common genes and DNA among its rows. The table for this sample lists around 940,000 distinct CDR3 sequences; roughly half of them were counted only once. Over 20% of the sample is in the top ten clones. Material: blood. These receptors came from a woman aged 60-75 years in good health.

This sequence joins TRBV12-3 or TRBV12-4 and TRBJ2-7, with 7 bases that match TRBD1. J was trimmed by 2 bases and V by 8 bases; bases with no gene match: 15. This CDR3 contains 16 residues. The CDR3 DNA sequence: TGTGCCAGCGGATTGTGGACAGGTTCTACTCCCTACGAGCAGTACTTC. This encodes CASGLWTGSTPYEQYF.

There are a few counts of this clonotype. The rearrangement links TRBV6-1 to TRBJ2-7, with D unresolved. V gave up 2 bases and J gave up 7 bases, with 12 bases separating them. The length of the CDR3 is 13 residues. Germline CDR1 reads MNHNS; CDR2 reads SASEGT. This CDR3 reads CASSEFWAGEQYF. The CDR3 region has the DNA TGTGCCAGCAGTGAATTTTGGGCTGGAGAGCAGTACTTC.

The gene calls are TRBV20-1 and TRBJ1-2; 7 bases map to TRBD1. Unmatched junction bases numbered 7, after V lost 3 bases and J lost 6 bases. The CDR3 has 13 amino acids. The germline V gene has CDR1 DFQATT and CDR2 SNEGSKA (reference sequence). The DNA for the CDR3 is TGCAGTGCTAGCACGGACAGGCGCGATGGCTACACCTTC. It is translated as CSASTDRRDGYTF.

The chain carries TRBV7-3 and TRBJ1-2; maybe TRBD1 (5 bases). CDR1 is SGHTA and CDR2 is FQGTGA in the germline V gene. Trimming took off 2 bases at V and 8 bases at J, with 15 bases between the two ends. The CDR3 has 14 residues. The CDR3 nucleotides are TGTGCCAGCAGCTTAGCAGCAGGGACGGGAGGCTACACCTTC. It translates to CASSLAAGTGGYTF. The full variable domain, its missing parts supplied by reference TRBV7-3 and TRBJ1-2, is GAGVSQTPSNKVTEKGKYVELRCDPISGHTALYWYRQSLGQGPEFLIYFQGTGAADDSGLPNDRFFAVRPEGSVSTLKIQRTERGDSAVYLCASSLAAGTGGYTFGSGTRLTVV.

This chain links TRBV28 with TRBJ2-3, with D possibly matching TRBD1 (5 bases). Germline V gene lookup returns CDR1 MDHEN and CDR2 SYDVKM. CDR3 length: 15 residues. Trimming removed 10 bases at V and 1 base at J, with 18 bases between. CDR3 loop: CANSLAGSGTDTQYF. The CDR3 DNA sequence: TGTGCCAATTCATTGGCAGGGTCTGGCACAGATACGCAGTATTTT.

This clonotype appeared once. The CDR3 nucleotides are TGTGCCAGCCAGCGGAACGGGACAGGGGGGTACGAGCAGTACTTC. Its protein is CASQRNGTGGYEQYF. The chain employs TRBV21-1 and TRBJ2-7; the table's D call, TRBD1, was not checked against the DNA. TRBV21-1 is a known pseudogene. This CDR3 spans 15 amino acids.

The rearrangement uses TRBV3-1 and TRBJ2-1; 8 bases are shared with TRBD1. This CDR3 is built from 12 residues. Looked up from germline, CDR1 is LGHDT and CDR2 is YNNKEL (reference sequence). V shed 4 bases and J 13 bases; nucleotides not matched to a gene: 6. The CDR3 region has the DNA TGTGCCAGCAGCCTCCCCGGACAGGGACAGTTCTTC. Translating it yields CASSLPGQGQFF.

This clonotype was recorded a few times. The CDR3 sequence is CASSPTTTGAYEQYF. CDR3 DNA sequence: TGTGCCAGCAGTCCAACAACGACAGGGGCCTACGAGCAGTACTTC. The J gene is TRBJ2-7, the V gene TRBV27, with 8 bases lining up with TRBD1. J was trimmed by 2 bases and V by 5 bases; bases with no gene match: 8. The CDR3 runs 15 residues. From germline, CDR1 is MNHEY and CDR2 SMNVEV (reference sequence).

For the CDR3, the DNA is TGTGCCAGCAGCCGTCCGGCCAGGTACGAGCAGTACTTC. It codes for CASSRPARYEQYF. The V and J genes are TRBV2 and TRBJ2-7; D is uncertain. Trimming left V 6 bases short and J 4 bases short, with 13 bases between. The CDR3 loop spans 13 amino acids. Germline CDR1 reads SNHLY; CDR2 reads FYNNEI.

This chain uses TRBV30 with TRBJ2-3; 9 positions agree with TRBD1. The ends lost 5 bases at V and 1 base at J; junction bases unmatched: 4. This CDR3 has 14 amino acids. CDR1 is GTSNPN and CDR2 is SVGIG in the germline V gene (reference sequence). The CDR3 region is CAWSRDRGTDTQYF. In DNA form, the CDR3 reads TGTGCCTGGTCCCGGGACAGGGGCACAGATACGCAGTATTTT. Based on the CDR3 plus reference TRBV30 and TRBJ2-3, the full variable domain is SQTIHQWPATLVQPVGSPLSLECTVEGTSNPNLYWYRQAAGRGLQLLFYSVGIGQISSEVPQNLSASRPQDRQFILSSKKLLLSDSGFYLCAWSRDRGTDTQYFGPGTRLTVL.

This clonotype turned up a few times. The rearrangement uses TRBV5-5 and TRBJ2-5, with D perhaps TRBD1 or TRBD2 (5 bases each). This CDR3 is built from 15 residues. Germline assignment: CDR1 SGHKS and CDR2 YYEKEE (reference sequence). Trimming cost V 4 bases and J 5 bases, with 18 bases left between them. CDR3 region: CASSQGTQWVETQYF. The CDR3 DNA reads as TGTGCCAGCAGCCAAGGGACCCAATGGGTGGAGACCCAGTACTTC. Using reference TRBV5-5 and TRBJ2-5 for the parts outside the CDR3, the full variable domain is DAGVTQSPTHLIKTRGQQVTLRCSPISGHKSVSWYQQVLGQGPQFIFQYYEKEERGRGNFPDRFSARQFPNYSSELNVNALLLGDSALYLCASSQGTQWVETQYFGPGTRLLVL.